Below, 4 T cell receptor beta chains from the same sample are listed, as sequenced in a study of blood T cell repertoires in COVID-19. Sequenced by immunoSEQ multiplex PCR; TCRdb stores in-frame clones only, minus some. Among approximately 210,000 clones listed, over 80% were seen once. What was sequenced was peripheral blood. These TCRs come from a man in his 60s with COVID-19, enrolled during active disease.

This chain connects TRBV4-2 to TRBJ1-1; no definite D call. Germline lookup yields CDR1 LGHNA and CDR2 YNFKEQ. V lost 0 bases and J 4 bases, leaving 12 bases between the germline ends. This CDR3 comprises 15 residues. The CDR3 region has the DNA TGTGCCAGCAGCCAAGATTTTGATGGGCGCACTGAAGCTTTCTTT. Its protein product is CASSQDFDGRTEAFF.

The chain carries TRBV18 and TRBJ2-7; the match to TRBD2 covers 9 bases. The CDR3 covers 15 residues. V lost 3 bases and J lost 3; bases outside the gene matches: 6. Germline V lookup: CDR1 KGHSH, CDR2 LQKENI. The CDR3 coding sequence is TGTGCCAGCTCACCGTGGGTAGCGGGAGACTACGAGCAGTACTTC. Its protein is CASSPWVAGDYEQYF.

The sample holds one count of this clone. The chain combines TRBV4-3 with TRBJ2-7; perhaps TRBD2 as D (5 bases). The CDR3 loop spans 14 amino acids. From germline, CDR1 is LGHNA and CDR2 YSLEER. Deletions cut 0 bases from V and 2 bases from J, with 8 bases between. The CDR3 DNA is TGCGCCAGCAGCCAAGATCGGGGTCCCTACGAGCAGTACTTC. As protein: CASSQDRGPYEQYF.

The V and J genes are TRBV3-1 (or the pseudogene TRBV3-2) and TRBJ1-2; no reliable D call. Germline CDR1 LGHDT, CDR2 YNNKEL (reference sequence). The CDR3 loop spans 13 amino acids. V was trimmed by 0 bases and J by 6 bases, leaving 8 bases between them. The CDR3 reads CASSQDLPNGYTF. The CDR3, as DNA: TGTGCCAGCAGCCAAGATCTGCCTAATGGCTACACCTTC.